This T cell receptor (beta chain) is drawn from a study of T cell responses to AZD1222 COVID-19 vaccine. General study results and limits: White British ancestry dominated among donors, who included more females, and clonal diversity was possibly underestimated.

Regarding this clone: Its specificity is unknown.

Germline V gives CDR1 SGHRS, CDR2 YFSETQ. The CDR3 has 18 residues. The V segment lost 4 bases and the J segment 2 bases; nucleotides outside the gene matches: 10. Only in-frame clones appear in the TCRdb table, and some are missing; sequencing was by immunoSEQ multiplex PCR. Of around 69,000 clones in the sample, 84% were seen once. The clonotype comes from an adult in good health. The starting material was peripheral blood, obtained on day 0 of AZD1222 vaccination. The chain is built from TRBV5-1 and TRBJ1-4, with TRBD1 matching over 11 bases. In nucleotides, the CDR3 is TGCGCCAGCAGCCTCGGGACAGGGGGAGTTGGGACTAATGAAAAACTGTTTTTT. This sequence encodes CASSLGTGGVGTNEKLFF.